A selection of T cell receptor beta chains follows, all from one sample in a study of T cells in Graves' hyperthyroidism and ophthalmopathy. A single record per CDR3 protein comes from TCRdb applying MiXCR to the multiplex PCR reads. This sample yields around 600,000 distinct CDR3 sequences, of which approximately 14% are seen a single time; about an eighth belongs to the top ten. The sample comprised blood. These TCRs come from a woman aged 45-59 years with Graves' ophthalmopathy. The CDR3 runs from the conserved cysteine through the conserved F or W. The D gene is left open where the match is weak. Clone size is given for some rows only: seen once, a few or many times, or a class if the clone is expanded.

TRBV6-1,-,many,TRBJ2-7,TGTGCCAGCACCCATAGGGGACCCTACGAGCAGTACTTC,CASTHRGPYEQYF
TRBV20-1,TRBD1,-,TRBJ1-5,TGCAGTGCTAGAGGTTACAGGGGTCTAAATCAGCCCCAGCATTTT,CSARGYRGLNQPQHF
TRBV2,TRBD1,many,TRBJ2-1,TGTGCCAGCACTCCGGGACAGGGGGCGCTTGAGCAGTTCTTC,CASTPGQGALEQFF
TRBV5-8,TRBD2,few,TRBJ2-7,TGTGCCAGCAGCTTGTGGCGGACTAGCGGGAGAGAGTTCGGTAATTTCTACGAGCAGTACTTC,CASSLWRTSGREFGNFYEQYF
TRBV12-3/TRBV12-4,TRBD2,many,TRBJ2-2,TGTGCCAGCAGTTCCTCCGGGACGCTGACTAGCGTAGTCACCGGGGAGCTGTTTTTT,CASSSSGTLTSVVTGELFF
TRBV29-1,-,few,TRBJ2-3,TGCAGCGTTCGGGTGGAAACAGATACGCAGTATTTT,CSVRVETDTQYF
TRBV28,-,many,TRBJ2-5,TGTGCCAGCAGTTTCGCCCAGACATCAGGAATCGCGACCCAGTACTTC,CASSFAQTSGIATQYF
TRBV10-3,TRBD2,-,TRBJ2-7,TGTGCCATCAGTGAGTCGTTTAGCGGGAGTATGTACGAGCAGTACTTC,CAISESFSGSMYEQYF
TRBV4-3,TRBD1,few,TRBJ2-7,TGCGCCAGCAGCCAGGGACAGGGGGTGGGCGAGCAGTACTTC,CASSQGQGVGEQYF
TRBV19,TRBD1,-,TRBJ2-1,TGTGCCAGTAGGGGATCACGGGACAGGGGAACTAATGAGCAGTTCTTC,CASRGSRDRGTNEQFF
TRBV6-2/TRBV6-3,TRBD1,many,TRBJ2-7,TGTGCCAGCAGTTACCGACCGGGACAGGGGGCCTACGAGCAGTACTTC,CASSYRPGQGAYEQYF
TRBV11-3,-,many,TRBJ2-2,TGTGCCAGCAGCTTAGAACCGACTCAGACGAACACCGGGGAGCTGTTTTTT,CASSLEPTQTNTGELFF
TRBV6-1,TRBD1,many,TRBJ1-2,TGTGCCAGCAGTAACAGGGGGTCACACTATGGCTACACCTTC,CASSNRGSHYGYTF
TRBV4-3,-,-,TRBJ2-2,TGCGCCAGCAGCCATGTACCAGGGGATGGCACCGGGGAGCTGTTTTTT,CASSHVPGDGTGELFF
TRBV20-1,-,few,TRBJ2-4,TGCAGTGCTAGAGATCGATGGCGTGAAAACATTCAGTACTTC,CSARDRWRENIQYF
TRBV6-2/TRBV6-3,TRBD1,many,TRBJ2-3,TGTGCCAGCAGCCACGGGACAGGCGTAGATACGCAGTATTTT,CASSHGTGVDTQYF
TRBV7-9,TRBD1,many,TRBJ2-5,TGTGCCAGCAGTTCTACTGGGACAGAAGAGACCCAGTACTTC,CASSSTGTEETQYF
TRBV5-1,-,many,TRBJ1-2,TGCGCCAGCAGCTATGCAGGGAGTTCCGGGGGTTATGGCTACACCTTC,CASSYAGSSGGYGYTF
TRBV20-1,-,few,TRBJ2-2,TGCAGTGCCCCAGATGGTGGGGGGCCCGGGGAGCTGTTTTTT,CSAPDGGGPGELFF
TRBV7-2,TRBD1,many,TRBJ1-1,TGTGCCAGCAGCTCCCGACAGGGGGCTGAAGCTTTCTTT,CASSSRQGAEAFF
TRBV20-1,TRBD1,many,TRBJ1-1,TGCAGTGCAAGGGACAGAGAAGCTTTCTTT,CSARDREAFF
TRBV7-3,TRBD2,-,TRBJ2-1,TGTGCCAGCGGAACTAGCGGGAGCGGTAATGAGCAGTTCTTC,CASGTSGSGNEQFF
TRBV7-2,TRBD1,many,TRBJ2-7,TGTGCCAGCAGCACCCAGCCAGGGACAGGGATCTACGAGCAGTACTTC,CASSTQPGTGIYEQYF
TRBV19,TRBD1,-,TRBJ1-5,TGTGCCAGTAGTATTGGGCAGGGGGTACAGCCCCAGCATTTT,CASSIGQGVQPQHF
TRBV7-2,TRBD2,many,TRBJ2-7,TGTGCCAGCAGCTTTGACAGCGGGGGGATCTACGAGCAGTACTTC,CASSFDSGGIYEQYF
TRBV5-6,TRBD1,many,TRBJ1-2,TGTGCCAGCAGCCCGACAGGGATTGATAGCTACACCTTC,CASSPTGIDSYTF
TRBV9,TRBD2,many,TRBJ2-7,TGTGCCAGCAGCGTCTCCGGGACTAGCGGGCCCTCCTACGAGCAGTACTTC,CASSVSGTSGPSYEQYF
TRBV20-1,TRBD1,-,TRBJ1-3,TGCAGTGCTAGAGAGGGACAGCGTTTATCCTCTGGAAACACCATATATTTT,CSAREGQRLSSGNTIYF
TRBV9,-,few,TRBJ1-5,TGTGCCAGCAGCGCTGGGGGTCAGGGCACTCAGCCCCAGCATTTT,CASSAGGQGTQPQHF
TRBV18,TRBD1,-,TRBJ1-6,TGTGCCAGCTCATACCAGGGGGCCCTTAATTCACCCCTCCACTTT,CASSYQGALNSPLHF